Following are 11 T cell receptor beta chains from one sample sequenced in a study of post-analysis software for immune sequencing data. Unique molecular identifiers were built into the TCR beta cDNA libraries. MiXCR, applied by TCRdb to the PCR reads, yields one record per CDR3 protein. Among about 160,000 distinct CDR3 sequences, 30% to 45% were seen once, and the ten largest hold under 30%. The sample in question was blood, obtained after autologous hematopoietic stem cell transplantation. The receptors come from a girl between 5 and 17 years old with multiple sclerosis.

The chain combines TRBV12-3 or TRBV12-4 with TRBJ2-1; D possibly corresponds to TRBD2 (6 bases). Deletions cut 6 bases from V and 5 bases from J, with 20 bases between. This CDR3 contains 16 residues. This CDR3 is CASSPLVSGLNNEQFF. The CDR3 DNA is TGTGCCAGCAGCCCACTGGTCTCGGGACTTAACAATGAGCAGTTCTTC.

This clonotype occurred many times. The CDR3 DNA follows: TGTGCCAGCAGTGCGATGACAGGCTATGGCTACACCTTC. Amino acid sequence: CASSAMTGYGYTF. The chain employs TRBV25-1 and TRBJ1-2; TRBD1 is a possible D gene (6 bases). Trimming took 4 bases from V and 4 from J, leaving 10 bases between them. The CDR3 loop spans 13 amino acids. CDR1 is MGHDK and CDR2 is SYGVNS in the germline V gene.

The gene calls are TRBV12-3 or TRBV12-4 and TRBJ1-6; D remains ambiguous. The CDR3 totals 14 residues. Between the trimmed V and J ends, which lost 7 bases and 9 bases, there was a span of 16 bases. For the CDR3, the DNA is TGTGCCAGCACCACATCGGGTTTGGGTTCACCCCTCCACTTT. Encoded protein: CASTTSGLGSPLHF.

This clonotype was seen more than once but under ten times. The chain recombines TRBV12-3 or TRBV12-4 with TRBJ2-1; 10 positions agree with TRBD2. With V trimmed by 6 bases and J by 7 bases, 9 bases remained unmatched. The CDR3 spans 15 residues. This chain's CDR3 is CASSESGRGRNEQFF. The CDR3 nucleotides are TGTGCCAGCAGCGAGAGCGGGAGGGGTCGTAATGAGCAGTTCTTC.

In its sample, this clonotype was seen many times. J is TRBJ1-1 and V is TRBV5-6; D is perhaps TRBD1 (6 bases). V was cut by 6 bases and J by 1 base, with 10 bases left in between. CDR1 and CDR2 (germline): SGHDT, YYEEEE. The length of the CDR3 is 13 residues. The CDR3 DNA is TGTGCCAGCATCGACAGGAAGAACACTGAAGCTTTCTTT. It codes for CASIDRKNTEAFF.

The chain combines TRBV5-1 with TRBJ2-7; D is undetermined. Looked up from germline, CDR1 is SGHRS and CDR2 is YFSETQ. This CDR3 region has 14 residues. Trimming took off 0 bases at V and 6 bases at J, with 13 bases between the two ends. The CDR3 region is CASSLALDFSEQYF. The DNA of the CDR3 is TGCGCCAGCAGCTTGGCCCTAGATTTCTCCGAGCAGTACTTC.

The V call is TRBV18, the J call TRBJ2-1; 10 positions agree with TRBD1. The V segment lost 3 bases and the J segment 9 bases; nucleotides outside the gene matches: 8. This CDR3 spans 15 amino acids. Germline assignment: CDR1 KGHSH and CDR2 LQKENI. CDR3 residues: CASSPEGQGIGEQFF. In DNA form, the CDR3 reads TGTGCCAGCTCACCGGAGGGACAGGGGATAGGTGAGCAGTTCTTC.

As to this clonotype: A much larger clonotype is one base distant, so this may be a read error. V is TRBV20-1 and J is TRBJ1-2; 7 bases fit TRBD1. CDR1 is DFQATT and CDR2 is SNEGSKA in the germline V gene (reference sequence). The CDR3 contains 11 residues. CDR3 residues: CRATGDPGYTF. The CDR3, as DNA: TGCAGGGCAACAGGGGACCCTGGCTACACCTTC.

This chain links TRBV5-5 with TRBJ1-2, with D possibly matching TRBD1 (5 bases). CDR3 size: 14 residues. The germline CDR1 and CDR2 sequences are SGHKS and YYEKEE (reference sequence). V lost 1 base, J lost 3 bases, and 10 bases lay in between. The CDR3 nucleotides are TGTGCCAGCAGCTTGCGGGGCGGGGACTATGGCTACACCTTC. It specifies CASSLRGGDYGYTF.

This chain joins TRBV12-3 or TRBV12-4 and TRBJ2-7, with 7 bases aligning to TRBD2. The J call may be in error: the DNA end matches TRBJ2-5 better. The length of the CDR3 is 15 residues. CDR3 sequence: CASSFGGRAEKTQYF. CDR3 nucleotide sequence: TGTGCCAGCAGTTTTGGTGGGAGGGCCGAAAAGACCCAGTACTTC.

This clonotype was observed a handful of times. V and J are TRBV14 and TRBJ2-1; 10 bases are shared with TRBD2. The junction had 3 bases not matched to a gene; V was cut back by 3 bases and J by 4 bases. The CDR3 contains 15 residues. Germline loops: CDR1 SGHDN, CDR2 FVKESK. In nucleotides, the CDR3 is TGTGCCAGCAGCCAGGGGACTAGCGTGTACAATGAGCAGTTCTTC. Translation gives CASSQGTSVYNEQFF.